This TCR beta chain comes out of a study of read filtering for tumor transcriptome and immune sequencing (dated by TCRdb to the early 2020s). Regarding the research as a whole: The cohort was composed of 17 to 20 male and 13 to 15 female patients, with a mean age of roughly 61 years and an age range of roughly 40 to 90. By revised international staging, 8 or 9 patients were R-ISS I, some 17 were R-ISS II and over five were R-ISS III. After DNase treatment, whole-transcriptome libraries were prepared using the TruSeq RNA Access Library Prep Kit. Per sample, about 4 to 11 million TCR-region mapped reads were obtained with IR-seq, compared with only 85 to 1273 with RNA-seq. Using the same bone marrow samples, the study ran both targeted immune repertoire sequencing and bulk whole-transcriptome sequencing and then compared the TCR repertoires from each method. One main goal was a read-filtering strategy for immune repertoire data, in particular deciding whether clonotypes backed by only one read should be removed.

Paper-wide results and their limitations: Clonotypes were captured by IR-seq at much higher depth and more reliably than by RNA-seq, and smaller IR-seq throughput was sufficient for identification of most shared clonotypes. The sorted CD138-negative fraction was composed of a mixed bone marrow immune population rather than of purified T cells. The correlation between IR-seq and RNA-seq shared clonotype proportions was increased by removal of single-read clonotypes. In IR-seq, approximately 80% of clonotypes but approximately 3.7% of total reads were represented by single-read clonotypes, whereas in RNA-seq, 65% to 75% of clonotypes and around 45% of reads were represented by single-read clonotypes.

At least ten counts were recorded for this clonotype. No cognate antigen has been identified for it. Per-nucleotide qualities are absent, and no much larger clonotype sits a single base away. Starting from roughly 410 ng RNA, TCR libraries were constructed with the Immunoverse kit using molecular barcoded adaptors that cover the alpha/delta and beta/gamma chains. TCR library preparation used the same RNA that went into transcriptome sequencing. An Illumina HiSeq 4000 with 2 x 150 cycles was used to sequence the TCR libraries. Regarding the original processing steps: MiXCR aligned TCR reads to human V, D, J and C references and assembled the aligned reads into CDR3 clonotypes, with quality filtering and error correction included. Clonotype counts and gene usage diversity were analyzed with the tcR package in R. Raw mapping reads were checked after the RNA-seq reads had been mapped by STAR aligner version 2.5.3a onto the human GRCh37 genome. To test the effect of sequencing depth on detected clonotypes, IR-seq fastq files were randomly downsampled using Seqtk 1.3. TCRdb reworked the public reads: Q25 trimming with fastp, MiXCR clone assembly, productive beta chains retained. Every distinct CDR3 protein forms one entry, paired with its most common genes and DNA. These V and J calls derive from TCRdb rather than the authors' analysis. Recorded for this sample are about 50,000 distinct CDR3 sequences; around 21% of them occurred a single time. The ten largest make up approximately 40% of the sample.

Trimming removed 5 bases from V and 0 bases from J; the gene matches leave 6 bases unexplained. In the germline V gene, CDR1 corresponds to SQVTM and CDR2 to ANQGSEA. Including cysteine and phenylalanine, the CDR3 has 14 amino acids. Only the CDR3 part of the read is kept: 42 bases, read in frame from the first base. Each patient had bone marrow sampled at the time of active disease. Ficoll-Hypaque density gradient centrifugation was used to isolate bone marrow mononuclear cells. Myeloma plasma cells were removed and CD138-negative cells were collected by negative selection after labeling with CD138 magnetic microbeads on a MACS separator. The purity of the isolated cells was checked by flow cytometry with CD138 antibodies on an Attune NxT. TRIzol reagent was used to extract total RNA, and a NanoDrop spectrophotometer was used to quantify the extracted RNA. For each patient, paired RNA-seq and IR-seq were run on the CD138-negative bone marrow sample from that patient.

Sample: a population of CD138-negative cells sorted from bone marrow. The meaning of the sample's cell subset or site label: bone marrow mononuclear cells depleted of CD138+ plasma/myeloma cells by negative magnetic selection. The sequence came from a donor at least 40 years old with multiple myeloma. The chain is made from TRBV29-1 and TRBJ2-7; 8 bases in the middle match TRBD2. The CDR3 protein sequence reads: CSVFSGNSSYEQYF. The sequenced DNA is TGCAGCGTTTTTAGCGGGAATAGCTCCTACGAGCAGTACTTC.